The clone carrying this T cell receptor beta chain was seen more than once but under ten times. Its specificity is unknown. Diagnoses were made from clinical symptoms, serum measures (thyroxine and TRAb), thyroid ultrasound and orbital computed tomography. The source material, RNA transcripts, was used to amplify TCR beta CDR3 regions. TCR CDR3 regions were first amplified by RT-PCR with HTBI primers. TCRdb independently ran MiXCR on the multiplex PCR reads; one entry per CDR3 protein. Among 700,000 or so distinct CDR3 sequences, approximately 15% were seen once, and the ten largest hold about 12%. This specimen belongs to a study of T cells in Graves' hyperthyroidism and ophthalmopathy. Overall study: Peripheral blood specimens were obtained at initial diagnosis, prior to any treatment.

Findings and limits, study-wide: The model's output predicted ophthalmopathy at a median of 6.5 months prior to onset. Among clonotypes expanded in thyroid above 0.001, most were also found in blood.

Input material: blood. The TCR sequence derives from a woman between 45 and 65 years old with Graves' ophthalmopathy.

This CDR3 reads CATSRSGTGSEQYF. The CDR3 region has the DNA TGTGCCACCAGCAGGTCCGGGACAGGCTCCGAGCAGTACTTC. J is TRBJ2-7 and V is TRBV15; 8 bases are shared with TRBD1. Per the germline V gene, CDR1 is LNHNV and CDR2 is YYDKDF (reference sequence). The CDR3 runs to 14 residues. The J segment lost 6 bases and the V segment lost 3 bases, leaving 7 bases of the junction unmatched.